The 6 T cell receptor beta chains reported below all come from one sample, sequenced in a study of spatial heterogeneity in lung cancer. In TCRdb, the 5' RACE reads were re-called with MiXCR into one record per CDR3 protein. The sample gives 100,000 to 120,000 distinct CDR3 sequences, approximately 11% of which show up once; more than 20% is in the top ten. The time point denotes: blood at routine non-recurrence follow-up after resection. The source was PBMCs, collected at follow-up. The receptor source for this set is a female donor with early-stage non-small cell lung cancer.

This clonotype has only a few counts. This chain connects TRBV20-1 to TRBJ1-5; unclear D gene. The CDR3 runs 14 residues. Germline lookup yields CDR1 DFQATT and CDR2 SNEGSKA (reference sequence). V lost 6 bases to trimming and J lost 0 bases, with 12 bases between them. CDR3 DNA sequence: TGCAGTGCCCCCCTTGCGGGTAGCAATCAGCCCCAGCATTTT. Its translation is CSAPLAGSNQPQHF.

This clonotype was picked up a small number of times. V is TRBV5-1 and J is TRBJ1-2; 8 positions match TRBD1. Germline V gene lookup returns CDR1 SGHRS and CDR2 YFSETQ. This CDR3 contains 14 residues. Trimming took 3 bases from V and 6 from J; bases not matched to a gene: 7. The CDR3 nucleotides read TGCGCCAGCAGCTCCGGGACAGGAGGGAATGGCTACACCTTC. Translated: CASSSGTGGNGYTF.

In the case of this clonotype: A much larger clone sits a single nucleotide away, making a read error possible. The chain has TRBV10-3 and TRBJ2-1, with D possibly being TRBD1 or TRBD2 (5 bases each). The CDR3 is 12 residues long. Germline V gives CDR1 ENHRY, CDR2 SYGVKD. The ends were cut back, 3 bases at V and 12 bases at J, with 12 bases in the middle. The CDR3 here is CAISDVGDGQFF. The DNA for the CDR3 is TGTGCCATCAGTGATGTGGGGGATGGGCAGTTCTTC.

This clonotype has at least ten counts. This chain links TRBV12-3 or TRBV12-4 with TRBJ2-5, with 8 nucleotides matching TRBD2. J lost 4 bases, V lost 6 bases, and 7 bases had no gene match. The CDR3 has 14 residues. CDR3 region: CASSPPGLGETQYF. CDR3 DNA sequence: TGTGCCAGCAGCCCGCCGGGACTAGGAGAGACCCAGTACTTC.

This clonotype was seen a few times. The chain has TRBV6-1 and TRBJ2-3; TRBD2 matches at 10 bases. The V gene's germline CDR1 is MNHNS and CDR2 SASEGT. Trimming cost V 11 bases and J 3 bases; bases outside gene matches: 11. The CDR3 runs 15 residues. Here the CDR3 reads CAGRDSGRVTDTQYF. CDR3 in DNA: TGTGCCGGGCGTGACAGCGGGAGGGTGACAGATACGCAGTATTTT.

Note on this clonotype: The junction and the germline gene differ at one end; a read error may be behind it. This rearrangement joins TRBV7-7 to TRBJ2-1, with 9 bases lining up with TRBD2. The CDR3 sequence is 14 residues long. The germline V gene encodes CDR1 SSHAT and CDR2 FNYEAQ (reference sequence). For the CDR3, the DNA is TGTGCTAGCAGCCAGGGACTAGCCCACAATGAGCAGTTCTTC. Its translation is CASSQGLAHNEQFF.